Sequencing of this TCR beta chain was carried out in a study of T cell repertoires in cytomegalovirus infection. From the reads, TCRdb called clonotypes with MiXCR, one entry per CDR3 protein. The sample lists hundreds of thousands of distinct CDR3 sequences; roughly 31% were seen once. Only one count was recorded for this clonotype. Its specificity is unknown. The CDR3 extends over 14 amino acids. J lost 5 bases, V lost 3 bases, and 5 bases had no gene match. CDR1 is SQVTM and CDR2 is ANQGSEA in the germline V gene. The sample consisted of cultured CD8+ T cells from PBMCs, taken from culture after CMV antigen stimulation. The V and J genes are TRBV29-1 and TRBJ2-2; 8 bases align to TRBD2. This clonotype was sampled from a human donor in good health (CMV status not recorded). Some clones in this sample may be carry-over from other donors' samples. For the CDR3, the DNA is TGCAGCGTTGAGCGGACTAGCCTTACCGGGGAGCTGTTTTTT. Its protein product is CSVERTSLTGELFF.